The 9 T cell receptor beta chains in this list originate from one sample, sequenced in a study of cytomegalovirus exposure and HLA in healthy donors. The PCR had 60 Vbeta and 13 Jbeta primers. This table comes from immunoSEQ multiplex PCR, and its TCRdb copy is limited to in-frame clones, with some not included. The sample carries some 200,000 clones, 8.5% to 10% recorded once. Sequenced sample: PBMCs. The source of these receptors is a woman aged 30 to 39 in good health and CMV-seropositive.

V gene TRBV5-1 combines with J gene TRBJ2-7, with 7 positions matching TRBD2. This CDR3 has 15 residues. With V trimmed by 2 bases and J by 3 bases, 8 bases remained unmatched. Looked up from germline, CDR1 is SGHRS and CDR2 is YFSETQ. The CDR3 bases are TGCGCCAGCAGCTTATTTGCGGGGGATGACTACGAGCAGTACTTC. Encoded protein: CASSLFAGDDYEQYF. The full variable domain, with the rest looked up from reference TRBV5-1 and TRBJ2-7, is KAGVTQTPRYLIKTRGQQVTLSCSPISGHRSVSWYQQTPGQGLQFLFEYFSETQRNKGNFPGRFSGRQFSNSRSEMNVSTLELGDSALYLCASSLFAGDDYEQYFGPGTRLTVT.

The J gene is TRBJ1-3, the V gene TRBV11-2; D remains unclear. V gave up 5 bases and J gave up 8 bases, with 10 bases separating them. Germline assignment: CDR1 SGHAT and CDR2 FQNNGV. CDR3 length: 12 amino acids. CDR3 nucleotide sequence: TGTGCCAGCAGCCCCCCCGGGGACACCATATATTTT. Translating it yields CASSPPGDTIYF.

This chain connects TRBV5-1 to TRBJ2-5, with 7 nucleotides matching TRBD1. Germline CDR1 SGHRS, CDR2 YFSETQ. This CDR3 region has 15 residues. The V segment lost 4 bases and the J segment 4 bases; nucleotides outside the gene matches: 10. The CDR3 region is CASSTSGTVGETQYF. The CDR3 DNA reads as TGCGCCAGCAGCACCTCCGGGACAGTCGGAGAGACCCAGTACTTC. The variable domain in full, completed from reference TRBV5-1 and TRBJ2-5, reads KAGVTQTPRYLIKTRGQQVTLSCSPISGHRSVSWYQQTPGQGLQFLFEYFSETQRNKGNFPGRFSGRQFSNSRSEMNVSTLELGDSALYLCASSTSGTVGETQYFGPGTRLLVL.

Of note for this clone: Within the sample, other DNA sequences also encode this same CDR3. The gene calls are TRBV9 and TRBJ2-3, with D perhaps matching TRBD1 (6 bases). The germline V gene encodes CDR1 SGDLS and CDR2 YYNGEE. V lost 0 bases and J 6 bases, leaving 17 bases between the germline ends. This CDR3 contains 16 residues. CDR3 DNA sequence: TGTGCCAGCAGCGTAGCAACAGGGCGGGCCACGGATACGCAGTATTTT. It codes for CASSVATGRATDTQYF.

The chain carries TRBV7-9 and TRBJ1-1; 8 bases are shared with TRBD1. Unmatched junction bases numbered 8, after V lost 5 bases and J lost 3 bases. This CDR3 region has 15 residues. The V gene's germline CDR1 is SEHNR and CDR2 FQNEAQ (reference sequence). The CDR3: CASSPSRQGHTEAFF. The DNA for the CDR3 is TGTGCCAGCAGCCCATCCCGACAGGGGCACACTGAAGCTTTCTTT.

This clone has more than one count but fewer than ten. The chain combines TRBV11-2 with TRBJ1-1, with unresolved D. Germline CDR1 reads SGHAT; CDR2 reads FQNNGV. This CDR3 region has 12 residues. V lost 3 bases and J 8 bases, leaving 10 bases between the germline ends. CDR3 protein: CASSFGLEEAFF. The CDR3 DNA follows: TGTGCCAGCAGCTTCGGACTGGAAGAAGCTTTCTTT.

The table lists this clone with a few counts. The chain recombines TRBV4-1 with TRBJ1-1; 8 bases match TRBD1. Germline V gives CDR1 MGHRA, CDR2 YSYEKL. The CDR3 covers 16 residues. V was pared by 4 bases and J by 0 bases, with 7 bases of the junction left unmatched. The CDR3 is CASSPAGGVMNTEAFF. DNA of the CDR3: TGCGCCAGCAGCCCCGCAGGGGGCGTAATGAACACTGAAGCTTTCTTT.

The chain carries TRBV5-6 and TRBJ2-3, with TRBD2 matching over 11 bases. The germline gives CDR1 SGHDT, CDR2 YYEEEE. Trimming removed 2 bases from V and 0 bases from J; junction bases left unmatched: 5. CDR3 length: 17 amino acids. CDR3: CASSLPRTSGSTDTQYF. CDR3 in DNA: TGTGCCAGCAGCTTACCCAGGACTAGCGGGAGCACAGATACGCAGTATTTT. Filled out from reference TRBV5-6 and TRBJ2-3, the complete variable domain reads DAGVTQSPTHLIKTRGQQVTLRCSPKSGHDTVSWYQQALGQGPQFIFQYYEEEERQRGNFPDRFSGHQFPNYSSELNVNALLLGDSALYLCASSLPRTSGSTDTQYFGPGTRLTVL.

V usage is TRBV19 and J usage is TRBJ1-2; no clear D gene. The germline CDR1 and CDR2 sequences are LNHDA and SQIVND (reference sequence). Deletions cut 3 bases from V and 4 bases from J, with 12 bases between. The CDR3 is 14 amino acids. CDR3 in amino acids: CASSIREQIYGYTF. The CDR3 DNA follows: TGTGCCAGTAGTATTCGGGAACAGATCTATGGCTACACCTTC.